A single sample gave rise to the 22 T cell receptor beta chains below, sequenced in a study of T-cell reconstitution after alpha-beta-depleted transplantation in children. Library preparation (for TCRbeta) was performed with unique molecular identifiers. TCRdb re-called the PCR reads through MiXCR, storing one row per CDR3 protein. This table has over 200,000 distinct CDR3 sequences, approximately 8.4% appearing once. Sequenced here: PBMCs, mostly from graft donor cells, sampled 360 days after TCRalphabeta/CD19-depleted stem cell transplant. The receptors were sampled from a male patient between 2 and 9 years old who had a stem cell transplant for acute myeloid leukemia, so the T cells may come from the graft donor.

This clonotype was seen only a few times. The V and J genes are TRBV20-1 and TRBJ2-1; 9 positions match TRBD2. V shed 6 bases, J shed 3 bases, and the junction held 9 bases outside the gene matches. The CDR3 runs to 15 residues. Germline V gives CDR1 DFQATT, CDR2 SNEGSKA (reference sequence). Here the CDR3 reads CSASAPREGYNEQFF. The CDR3 DNA reads as TGCAGTGCGTCGGCCCCGCGGGAGGGCTACAATGAGCAGTTCTTC.

This clonotype was found many times. The chain links TRBV18 to TRBJ2-3, with TRBD1 as a possible D gene (5 bases). V lost 7 bases and J 0 bases, leaving 11 bases between the germline ends. Looked up from germline, CDR1 is KGHSH and CDR2 is LQKENI. This CDR3 has 14 residues. The CDR3 DNA follows: TGTGCCAGCTGCCCGACAGCTAGCACAGATACGCAGTATTTT. This encodes CASCPTASTDTQYF.

This clonotype has ten or more counts. The chain uses TRBV24-1 and TRBJ2-3; TRBD1 is a possible D gene (5 bases). From germline, CDR1 is KGHDR and CDR2 SFDVKD. This CDR3 has 14 residues. The V and J ends lost 4 bases and 4 bases respectively, with 11 bases between them. Here the CDR3 DNA reads TGTGCCACCAGTGACTCAAGGGGCGCAGATACGCAGTATTTT. Its translation: CATSDSRGADTQYF.

This clonotype has ten or more counts. The rearrangement joins TRBV20-1 to TRBJ2-1; D gene unclear. The CDR3 covers 12 residues. Trimming took 2 bases from V and 9 from J, leaving 11 bases between them. CDR1 is DFQATT and CDR2 is SNEGSKA in the germline V gene (reference sequence). The chain's CDR3 is CSARTDSGEQFF. As DNA, the CDR3 is TGCAGTGCTAGAACCGACTCTGGTGAGCAGTTCTTC.

This clonotype was picked up a small number of times. The rearrangement uses TRBV20-1 and TRBJ1-2, with 8 bases that match TRBD1. V shed 6 bases, J shed 6 bases, and the junction held 12 bases outside the gene matches. The CDR3 totals 14 residues. Germline V CDR1 and CDR2: DFQATT, SNEGSKA (reference sequence). CDR3 in DNA: TGCAGTGCCTCCTCGGGCAGGGGGCAAGATGGCTACACCTTC. This sequence encodes CSASSGRGQDGYTF.

This clonotype was observed at least ten times. This rearrangement joins TRBV7-8 to TRBJ2-1, with D hard to call. The V gene's germline CDR1 is SGHVS and CDR2 FQNEAQ. CDR3 length: 11 amino acids. Trimming pared 10 bases from V and 9 bases from J, leaving 13 bases between. CDR3 in DNA: TGTGCCACCTCGAGCAATATTGAGCAGTTCTTC. This encodes CATSSNIEQFF.

The chain has TRBV7-8 and TRBJ2-1; TRBD1 matches 11 bases. The CDR3 runs 19 residues. Germline V gene sequence: CDR1 SGHVS, CDR2 FQNEAQ. V lost 4 bases and J lost 0; bases outside the gene matches: 11. In DNA, the CDR3 is TGTGCCAGCAGCTCCCTGCTCCGGGACAGGGGGTTCTCCTACAATGAGCAGTTCTTC. This sequence encodes CASSSLLRDRGFSYNEQFF.

This clonotype was counted many times. This chain joins TRBV20-1 and TRBJ1-4; 8 positions agree with TRBD1. Germline loops: CDR1 DFQATT, CDR2 SNEGSKA (reference sequence). Trimming cost V 5 bases and J 8 bases; bases outside gene matches: 10. The CDR3 loop spans 14 amino acids. The CDR3 sequence: CSAPATGVVEKLFF. The DNA for the CDR3 is TGCAGTGCTCCCGCGACAGGGGTAGTGGAAAAACTGTTTTTT.

This sequence joins TRBV7-2 and TRBJ1-2; maybe TRBD1 (6 bases). Trimming shortened V by 1 base and J by 8 bases, and 17 bases separated the two germline ends. CDR1 is SGHTA and CDR2 is FQGNSA in the germline V gene. This CDR3 is built from 15 residues. In DNA form, the CDR3 reads TGTGCCAGCAGCTTAGTTGCGTTGGGGGCCCGAGGCTACACCTTC. Protein: CASSLVALGARGYTF.

This clonotype was seen many times. The chain recombines TRBV20-1 with TRBJ1-5; perhaps TRBD1 as D (5 bases). The CDR3 is 13 residues long. Trimming took 2 bases from V and 7 from J, leaving 12 bases between them. In germline, CDR1 is DFQATT, CDR2 SNEGSKA (reference sequence). Here the CDR3 reads CSARTGLDQPQHF. The CDR3 nucleotides read TGCAGTGCTAGAACGGGGCTGGACCAGCCCCAGCATTTT.

Ten or more counts support this clonotype. This chain joins TRBV11-2 and TRBJ2-3; TRBD1 might be the D (9 bases). Germline loops: CDR1 SGHAT, CDR2 FQNNGV. This CDR3 is 19 amino acids long. V dropped 5 bases and J dropped 1 base, with 25 bases sitting between them. The CDR3 region is CASSPAGGGTGTGTDTQYF. The CDR3 nucleotides read TGTGCCAGCAGCCCCGCGGGGGGTGGGACAGGGACGGGCACAGATACGCAGTATTTT.

A few counts support this clonotype. This chain connects TRBV12-3 or TRBV12-4 to TRBJ2-1; TRBD1 matches at 7 bases. Germline trimming cut 7 bases from V and 0 bases from J; bases unmatched to any gene: 6. The CDR3 loop spans 15 amino acids. The CDR3 reads CASMTRDSSYNEQFF. In DNA form, the CDR3 reads TGTGCCAGCATGACCCGGGACAGCTCCTACAATGAGCAGTTCTTC.

This clonotype was detected only a few times. The chain carries TRBV7-9 and TRBJ1-1; no reliable D call. Trimming pared 5 bases from V and 3 bases from J, leaving 19 bases between. CDR3 length: 16 residues. Germline V gene lookup returns CDR1 SEHNR and CDR2 FQNEAQ (reference sequence). In DNA form, the CDR3 reads TGTGCCAGCAGCCCTCCTGGAGGCCCCCTCGACACTGAAGCTTTCTTT. It encodes CASSPPGGPLDTEAFF.

The CDR3 DNA sequence: TGCAGTGCTAACGGGGCCAAAAACATTCAGTACTTC. This sequence encodes CSANGAKNIQYF. The chain carries TRBV20-1 and TRBJ2-4; unclear D gene. Per germline, CDR1 DFQATT and CDR2 SNEGSKA (reference sequence). The CDR3 is 12 amino acids. V lost 4 bases to trimming and J lost 1 base, with 5 bases between them.

This clonotype has ten or more counts. V and J are TRBV27 and TRBJ1-1; D is ambiguous. Trimming stripped 6 bases from V and 0 bases from J, with 11 bases between. This CDR3 spans 14 amino acids. The germline V gene encodes CDR1 MNHEY and CDR2 SMNVEV (reference sequence). CDR3 nucleotide sequence: TGTGCCAGCAGACAGAGCTCAATGAACACTGAAGCTTTCTTT. It translates to CASRQSSMNTEAFF.

This chain links TRBV29-1 with TRBJ2-4; the match to TRBD1 covers 7 bases. The germline CDR1 and CDR2 sequences are SQVTM and ANQGSEA. J was trimmed by 8 bases and V by 5 bases; bases with no gene match: 6. The CDR3 contains 12 residues. CDR3 in DNA: TGCAGCGTTTCGGGCAGGGGGTACATTCAGTACTTC. Its translation: CSVSGRGYIQYF. Complete variable domain (other parts from reference TRBV29-1 and TRBJ2-4): SAVISQKPSRDICQRGTSLTIQCQVDSQVTMMFWYRQQPGQSLTLIATANQGSEATYESGFVIDKFPISRPNLTFSTLTVSNMSPEDSSIYLCSVSGRGYIQYFGAGTRLSVL.

The sample holds many counts of this clonotype. This chain connects TRBV20-1 to TRBJ2-2; TRBD2 matches 8 bases. The CDR3 is 14 residues long. J gave up 5 bases and V 4 bases, and 6 bases lay outside the gene matches. Germline values: CDR1 DFQATT, CDR2 SNEGSKA (reference sequence). As DNA, the CDR3 is TGCAGTGCTACGAGCGGGAGATCGACCGGGGAGCTGTTTTTT. Protein sequence: CSATSGRSTGELFF.

At least ten counts were recorded for this clonotype. This rearrangement joins TRBV10-3 to TRBJ2-7; 16 nucleotides line up with TRBD2. Germline-derived CDR1 and CDR2 are ENHRY and SYGVKD. V lost 7 bases and J lost 4; bases outside the gene matches: 10. This CDR3 has 17 amino acids. The CDR3 loop reads CAINSGTSGRAAYEQYF. For the CDR3, the DNA is TGTGCCATCAACTCCGGGACTAGCGGGAGGGCCGCATACGAGCAGTACTTC.

This clonotype was detected a few times. The rearrangement joins TRBV20-1 to TRBJ1-1; D is ambiguous. The CDR3 loop spans 14 amino acids. Trimming left V 3 bases short and J 1 base short, with 12 bases between. CDR1 is DFQATT, CDR2 SNEGSKA, per germline (reference sequence). The DNA for the CDR3 is TGCAGTGCTAGTAACGGGCGCAGGAACACTGAAGCTTTCTTT. This sequence encodes CSASNGRRNTEAFF.

The chain recombines TRBV19 with TRBJ2-2; D is possibly TRBD2 (6 bases). V was cut by 1 base and J by 2 bases, with 8 bases left in between. In germline, CDR1 is LNHDA, CDR2 SQIVND (reference sequence). The CDR3 covers 15 residues. The CDR3 spells CASSIVEGNTGELFF. CDR3 bases: TGTGCCAGTAGTATAGTGGAGGGAAACACCGGGGAGCTGTTTTTT.

The CDR3 loop is CASSSSLYSGNTIYF. The CDR3 nucleotides read TGTGCCAGCAGCTCTAGCCTATACTCTGGAAACACCATATATTTT. The chain is built from TRBV7-2 and TRBJ1-3; D is ambiguous. V shed 4 bases and J shed 0 bases, with 10 bases lying between them. This CDR3 is built from 15 residues. CDR1 SGHTA and CDR2 FQGNSA come from the germline V gene.

This clonotype was counted ten times or more. The chain recombines TRBV4-2 with TRBJ2-2; 7 bases align to TRBD2. V was pared by 4 bases and J by 3 bases, with 8 bases of the junction left unmatched. Germline V gene sequence: CDR1 LGHNA, CDR2 YNFKEQ. The CDR3 is made up of 16 amino acids. CDR3 sequence (DNA): TGTGCCAGCAGCCTGACTAGCCAAGTCGACACCGGGGAGCTGTTTTTT. This translates into CASSLTSQVDTGELFF.